Below, 25 T cell receptor beta chains from the same sample are listed, as sequenced in a study of human T cells and chemical hapten exposure. As to time point: patch test 1, 2 weeks after DPC sensitization. Treatment of the sample: therapeutic diphenylcyclopropenone sensitization with weekly scalp DPC. Using its own MiXCR run on the RACE reads, TCRdb lists one record per CDR3 protein. The repertoire includes some 170,000 distinct CDR3 sequences, around 20% of them detected once, and about 6.7% sits in the top ten. The sample in question was whole blood, obtained in connection with sensitization to the hapten diphenylcyclopropenone (DPC). These receptors all stem from a woman in her fifties or sixties with alopecia areata. Some clones in this sample may be carry-over from other donors' samples.

The J gene is TRBJ1-2, the V gene TRBV7-9, with D maybe TRBD1 (5 bases). V was shortened by 0 bases and J by 4 bases, with 15 bases between the two germline ends. CDR3 length: 16 amino acids. Germline V lookup: CDR1 SEHNR, CDR2 FQNEAQ (reference sequence). The CDR3 region is CASSLASRGRGYGYTF. In DNA, the CDR3 is TGTGCCAGCAGCTTAGCGTCAAGGGGCCGAGGCTATGGCTACACCTTC.

J is TRBJ1-1 and V is TRBV10-3; D uncertain. This CDR3 has 12 residues. The V gene lost 11 bases and the J gene lost 0 bases, with 10 bases spanning the gap. Germline assignment: CDR1 ENHRY and CDR2 SYGVKD. In DNA form, the CDR3 reads TGTGCCTCTAGTTCCATGAACACTGAAGCTTTCTTT. This encodes CASSSMNTEAFF.

This clonotype was found once. The genes are TRBV12-3 or TRBV12-4 and TRBJ1-2; possibly TRBD1 for D (6 bases). The CDR3 runs 14 residues. Trimming took off 4 bases at V and 13 bases at J, with 22 bases between the two ends. CDR3 protein: CASSSPPAGTQITF. Written as DNA, the CDR3 is TGTGCCAGCAGTTCCCCTCCTGCCGGGACACAGATCACCTTC.

The J gene is TRBJ1-5, the V gene TRBV10-3; no definite D call. CDR1 is ENHRY, CDR2 SYGVKD, per germline. This CDR3 comprises 13 residues. The V end was cut by 10 bases, the J end by 6 bases, with 16 bases between. CDR3 in amino acids: CASIQAPGQPQHF. The CDR3 bases are TGTGCCAGCATACAAGCCCCCGGTCAGCCCCAGCATTTT.

The chain uses TRBV11-2 and TRBJ2-7; D is perhaps TRBD1 (5 bases). The V and J ends lost 8 bases and 2 bases respectively, with 10 bases between them. The CDR3 is 12 residues long. Germline V gene lookup returns CDR1 SGHAT and CDR2 FQNNGV. The CDR3 DNA reads TGTGCCAGCCCCGACAGAACCTACGAGCAGTACTTC. Translating gives CASPDRTYEQYF.

The rearrangement joins TRBV6-1 to TRBJ1-1; no clear D. The ends were cut back, 7 bases at V and 0 bases at J, with 9 bases in the middle. Germline lookup yields CDR1 MNHNS and CDR2 SASEGT. This CDR3 is built from 13 residues. CDR3 sequence reads: CASKATVNTEAFF. The CDR3 DNA is TGTGCCAGCAAGGCGACCGTGAACACTGAAGCTTTCTTT.

The table lists this clonotype with a few counts. The chain has TRBV29-1 and TRBJ1-1, with a weak D call TRBD1 (5 bases). Germline CDR1 SQVTM, CDR2 ANQGSEA. V was shortened by 4 bases and J by 2 bases, with 14 bases between the two germline ends. The CDR3 totals 14 residues. CDR3 amino acids: CSVGAGGTNTEAFF. The CDR3 region has the DNA TGCAGCGTTGGGGCGGGAGGGACCAACACTGAAGCTTTCTTT.

This clonotype was observed a handful of times. CDR3 residues: CASRPGQGNTEAFF. CDR3 nucleotide sequence: TGTGCCAGCAGGCCCGGACAGGGGAACACTGAAGCTTTCTTT. V gene TRBV6-5 combines with J gene TRBJ1-1, with 8 bases that match TRBD1. The length of the CDR3 is 14 residues. Germline V gene data show CDR1 as MNHEY and CDR2 as SVGAGI. Trimming cost V 6 bases and J 1 base; bases outside gene matches: 4.

This clonotype was counted only a few times. This chain uses TRBV12-3 or TRBV12-4 with TRBJ2-3; D may be TRBD2 (6 bases). This CDR3 comprises 16 residues. V was cut by 6 bases and J by 0 bases, with 16 bases left in between. The DNA of the CDR3 is TGTGCCAGCAGCCCCTTTAGCGGAGGGAGCACAGATACGCAGTATTTT. Translating it yields CASSPFSGGSTDTQYF.

This clonotype was detected only a few times. The chain joins TRBV19 to TRBJ2-7, with 9 bases matching TRBD2. The V gene's germline CDR1 is LNHDA and CDR2 SQIVND (reference sequence). This CDR3 comprises 16 residues. V dropped 1 base and J dropped 3; count of bases not matched to a gene: 7. The CDR3 region is CASSIGSAGGNYEQYF. CDR3 DNA sequence: TGTGCCAGTAGTATAGGATCAGCGGGAGGAAACTACGAGCAGTACTTC.

This clonotype has a handful of counts. The chain recombines TRBV20-1 with TRBJ2-3; TRBD2 might be the D (5 bases). The V end was cut by 3 bases, the J end by 0 bases, with 16 bases between. The CDR3 sequence is 16 residues long. Germline V gene data show CDR1 as DFQATT and CDR2 as SNEGSKA (reference sequence). The chain's CDR3 is CSASSGSGSSTDTQYF. CDR3 DNA: TGCAGTGCTAGCTCCGGTTCGGGGTCTAGCACAGATACGCAGTATTTT.

The genes are TRBV18 and TRBJ1-1, with D perhaps TRBD1 (6 bases). The CDR3 is 14 amino acids. Per germline, CDR1 KGHSH and CDR2 LQKENI. V lost 3 bases and J lost 8, with 16 bases in between. The CDR3 spells CASSPWTEANEAFF. The CDR3 nucleotides read TGTGCCAGCTCACCGTGGACAGAAGCAAACGAAGCTTTCTTT.

This clonotype turned up a few times. The gene calls are TRBV7-6 and TRBJ2-5; D is ambiguous. Trimming stripped 5 bases from V and 1 base from J, with 14 bases between. The CDR3 loop spans 15 amino acids. Per germline, CDR1 SGHVS and CDR2 FNYEAQ. As DNA, the CDR3 is TGTGCCAGCAGCCTGGCGGTTGCCCCCCAAGAGACCCAGTACTTC. This encodes CASSLAVAPQETQYF.

This clonotype was seen a handful of times. The chain employs TRBV15 and TRBJ2-3; 9 bases agree with TRBD2. Per the germline V gene, CDR1 is LNHNV and CDR2 is YYDKDF (reference sequence). The CDR3 contains 16 residues. V trimming: 1 base; J trimming: 6 bases; junction bases outside the gene matches: 8. CDR3 sequence reads: CATSRGASGTHDTQYF. The CDR3 DNA is TGTGCCACCAGCAGAGGGGCTAGCGGGACCCACGATACGCAGTATTTT. Full variable domain (outside the CDR3, taken from reference TRBV15 and TRBJ2-3): DAMVIQNPRYQVTQFGKPVTLSCSQTLNHNVMYWYQQKSSQAPKLLFHYYDKDFNNEADTPDNFQSRRPNTSFCFLDIRSPGLGDTAMYLCATSRGASGTHDTQYFGPGTRLTVL.

CDR3 DNA: TGTGCCAGCAGCTTAGACAGGGTGGAAGAAAAACTGTTTTTT. Translation: CASSLDRVEEKLFF. The V call is TRBV7-6, the J call TRBJ1-4, with D maybe TRBD1 (6 bases). The CDR3 extends over 14 amino acids. V was shortened by 1 base and J by 8 bases, with 11 bases between the two germline ends. Germline values: CDR1 SGHVS, CDR2 FNYEAQ.

The CDR3 DNA is TGTGCCAGCAGCGAGTTAGCGGGAGTATCAGTCGGCACCGGGGAGCTGTTTTTT. This sequence encodes CASSELAGVSVGTGELFF. This chain connects TRBV25-1 to TRBJ2-2; 9 bases are a match to TRBD2. The CDR3 spans 18 residues. CDR1 and CDR2 (germline): MGHDK, SYGVNS. V shed 6 bases, J shed 4 bases, and the junction held 15 bases outside the gene matches.

This clonotype appeared a few times. The V call is TRBV6-5, the J call TRBJ2-3, with D tentatively TRBD1 (5 bases). CDR1 is MNHEY, CDR2 SVGAGI, per germline. The CDR3 sequence is 15 residues long. V lost 0 bases and J lost 9, with 16 bases in between. The CDR3 reads CASSYSSTSQGTQYF. DNA for the CDR3: TGTGCCAGCAGTTACTCGAGCACCTCCCAGGGCACGCAGTATTTT.

The rearrangement uses TRBV5-1 and TRBJ2-7; D unclear. V was trimmed by 0 bases and J by 5 bases, leaving 9 bases between them. This CDR3 comprises 13 residues. Germline V gene data show CDR1 as SGHRS and CDR2 as YFSETQ. The CDR3 is CASSLVQTHEQYF. The CDR3 DNA follows: TGCGCCAGCAGCTTGGTCCAGACCCACGAGCAGTACTTC. The full variable domain, rest sourced from reference TRBV5-1 and TRBJ2-7, is KAGVTQTPRYLIKTRGQQVTLSCSPISGHRSVSWYQQTPGQGLQFLFEYFSETQRNKGNFPGRFSGRQFSNSRSEMNVSTLELGDSALYLCASSLVQTHEQYFGPGTRLTVT.

This clonotype was seen a handful of times. The V and J genes are TRBV5-6 and TRBJ1-4; D unresolved. Trimming pared 4 bases from V and 7 bases from J, leaving 14 bases between. Per germline, CDR1 SGHDT and CDR2 YYEEEE. The CDR3 has 14 residues. CDR3: CASSPLLSGEKLFF. The DNA of the CDR3 is TGTGCCAGCAGCCCCCTACTATCGGGTGAAAAACTGTTTTTT.

The chain has TRBV29-1 and TRBJ2-5, with 8 bases fitting TRBD1. The germline gives CDR1 SQVTM, CDR2 ANQGSEA. This CDR3 contains 13 residues. J lost 5 bases, V lost 4 bases, and 6 bases had no gene match. As DNA, the CDR3 is TGCAGCGTTGGAACAGGGGGAGAGGAGACCCAGTACTTC. Translated: CSVGTGGEETQYF. The entire variable domain, with the rest obtained from reference TRBV29-1 and TRBJ2-5, is as follows: SAVISQKPSRDICQRGTSLTIQCQVDSQVTMMFWYRQQPGQSLTLIATANQGSEATYESGFVIDKFPISRPNLTFSTLTVSNMSPEDSSIYLCSVGTGGEETQYFGPGTRLLVL.

This clonotype was counted a few times. The chain combines TRBV9 with TRBJ2-3; D gene unclear. Germline-derived CDR1 and CDR2 are SGDLS and YYNGEE. The length of the CDR3 is 13 residues. V dropped 1 base and J dropped 4 bases, with 7 bases sitting between them. The CDR3 sequence is CASSVWGSDTQYF. As DNA, the CDR3 is TGTGCCAGCAGCGTATGGGGATCAGATACGCAGTATTTT.

This clonotype showed up many times. The chain couples TRBV12-3 or TRBV12-4 to TRBJ2-3; either TRBD1 or TRBD2 may fit D (6 bases each). The CDR3 loop spans 14 amino acids. The ends were cut back, 6 bases at V and 5 bases at J, with 15 bases in the middle. For the CDR3, the DNA is TGTGCCAGCAGCCTGACTAGAGGGGGAGATACGCAGTATTTT. Translating gives CASSLTRGGDTQYF.

The sample holds a few counts of this clonotype. V gene TRBV7-2 combines with J gene TRBJ2-7; 11 bases are a match to TRBD1. Germline CDR1 is SGHTA and CDR2 is FQGNSA. V lost 5 bases and J lost 6; bases outside the gene matches: 6. The CDR3 loop spans 14 amino acids. The CDR3 coding sequence is TGTGCCAGCAGCCCGGGACAGGGGGAACGCGAGCAGTACTTC. Translated, it gives CASSPGQGEREQYF.

This clonotype occurred a few times. The chain joins TRBV12-3 or TRBV12-4 to TRBJ1-6; possible D gene TRBD1, 5 bases. The CDR3 has 14 residues. Trimming pared 3 bases from V and 6 bases from J, leaving 9 bases between. The CDR3 coding sequence is TGTGCCAGCAGTTTCCGGGGCTTTAATTCACCCCTCCACTTT. This translates into CASSFRGFNSPLHF.

This clonotype was picked up a small number of times. The V and J genes are TRBV2 and TRBJ1-2; TRBD1 matches at 7 bases. The CDR3 has 14 residues. Germline V gene data show CDR1 as SNHLY and CDR2 as FYNNEI. V shed 3 bases and J 6 bases; nucleotides not matched to a gene: 7. CDR3 region: CASSEKGGTDGYTF. The CDR3 DNA follows: TGTGCCAGCAGTGAGAAAGGCGGGACAGATGGCTACACCTTC. The complete variable domain, with remaining parts taken from reference TRBV2 and TRBJ1-2, reads EPEVTQTPSHQVTQMGQEVILRCVPISNHLYFYWYRQILGQKVEFLVSFYNNEISEKSEIFDDQFSVERPDGSNFTLKIRSTKLEDSAMYFCASSEKGGTDGYTFGSGTRLTVV.